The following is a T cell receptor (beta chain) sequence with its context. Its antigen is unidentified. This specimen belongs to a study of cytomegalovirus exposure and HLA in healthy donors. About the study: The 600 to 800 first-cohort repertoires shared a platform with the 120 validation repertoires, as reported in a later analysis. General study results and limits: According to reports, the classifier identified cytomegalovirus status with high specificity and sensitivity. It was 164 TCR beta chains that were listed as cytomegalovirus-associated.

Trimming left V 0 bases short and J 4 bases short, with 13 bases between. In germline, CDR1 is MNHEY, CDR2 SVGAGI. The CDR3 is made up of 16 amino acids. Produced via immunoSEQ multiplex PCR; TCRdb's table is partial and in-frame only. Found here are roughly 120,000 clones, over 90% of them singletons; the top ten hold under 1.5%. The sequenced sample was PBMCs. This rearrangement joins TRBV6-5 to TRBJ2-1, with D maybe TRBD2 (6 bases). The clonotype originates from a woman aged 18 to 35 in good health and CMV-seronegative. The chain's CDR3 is CASSYSSSGGYNEQFF. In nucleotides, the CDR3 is TGTGCCAGCAGTTACTCGAGTAGCGGAGGATACAATGAGCAGTTCTTC.